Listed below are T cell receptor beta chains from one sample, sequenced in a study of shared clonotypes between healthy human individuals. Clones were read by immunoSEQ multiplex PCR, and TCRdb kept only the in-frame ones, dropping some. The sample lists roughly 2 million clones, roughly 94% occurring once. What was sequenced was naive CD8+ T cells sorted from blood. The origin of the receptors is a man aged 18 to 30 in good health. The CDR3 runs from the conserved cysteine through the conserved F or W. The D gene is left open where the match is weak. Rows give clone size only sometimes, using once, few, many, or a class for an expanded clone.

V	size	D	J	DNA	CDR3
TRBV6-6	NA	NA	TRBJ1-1	TGTGCCAGCAGTTACTTCCCCCTGCCTTCGTACACTGAAGCTTTCTTT	CASSYFPLPSYTEAFF
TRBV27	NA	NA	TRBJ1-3	TGTGCCAGAGAAGGGGGGAACATCGGCATCCTTCACTCTGGAAACACCATATATTTT	CAREGGNIGILHSGNTIYF
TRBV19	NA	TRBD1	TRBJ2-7	TGTGCCAGTAGTGCCAAATTGGGGGGACAGGGCGTCTACGAGCAGTACTTC	CASSAKLGGQGVYEQYF
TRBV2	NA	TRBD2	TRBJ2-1	TGTGCCAGCAGTGAGATTAGCGGGGTCTCCTACAATGAGCAGTTCTTC	CASSEISGVSYNEQFF
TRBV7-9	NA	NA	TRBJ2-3	TGTGCCAGCAGCTCAGACAAAGATACGCAGTATTTT	CASSSDKDTQYF
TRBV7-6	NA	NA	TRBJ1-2	TGTGCCAGCGGCCATGGACAGTCAATGGATGGCTACACCTTC	CASGHGQSMDGYTF
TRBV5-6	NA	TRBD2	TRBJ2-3	TGTGCCAGCAGGGGACTGAGCGGGGCAGAAGATACGCAGTATTTT	CASRGLSGAEDTQYF
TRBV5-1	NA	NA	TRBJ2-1	TGCGCCAGCAGCTTACCGGGGGTTAGCTCCTACAATGAGCAGTTCTTC	CASSLPGVSSYNEQFF
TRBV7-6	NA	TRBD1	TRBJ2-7	TGTGCCAGCAGCGGGGGACAGGGCTACGAGCAGTACTTC	CASSGGQGYEQYF
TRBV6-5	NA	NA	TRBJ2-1	TGTGCCAGCAGTTACTCGTGGACCCAAGGGGAGCAGTTCTTC	CASSYSWTQGEQFF
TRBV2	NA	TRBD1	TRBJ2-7	TGTGCCAGCAAATCGGACAGGGGGCTCTACGAGCAGTACTTC	CASKSDRGLYEQYF
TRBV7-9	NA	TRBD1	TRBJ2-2	TGTGCCAGCAGCCCGGACAGGGCGAACACCGGGGAGCTGTTTTTT	CASSPDRANTGELFF
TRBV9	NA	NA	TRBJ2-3	TGTGCCAGCAGCGATGGAGGGGTGGATACGCAGTATTTT	CASSDGGVDTQYF
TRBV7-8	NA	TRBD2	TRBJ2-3	TGTGCCAGCAGCCCTAGCGGGAGCACAGATACGCAGTATTTT	CASSPSGSTDTQYF
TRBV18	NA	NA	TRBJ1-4	TGTGCCAGCTCACCAGAGAAAAGTGGCGTTGGTGAAAAACTGTTTTTT	CASSPEKSGVGEKLFF
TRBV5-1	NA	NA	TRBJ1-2	TGCGCCAGCAGCTTGAGCGGGGGGTCTATACACTATGGCTACACCTTC	CASSLSGGSIHYGYTF
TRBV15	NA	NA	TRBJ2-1	TGTGCCACCAGCAGGGCCGGGATCTTGCGGAATGAGCAGTTCTTC	CATSRAGILRNEQFF
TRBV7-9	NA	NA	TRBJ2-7	TGTGCCAGCAGCGCCGCCGGGACGGAAGCCGGGGGCGAGCAGTACTTC	CASSAAGTEAGGEQYF
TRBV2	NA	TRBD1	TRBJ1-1	TGTGCCAGCAGTTTACGTCCCGGGACAGGGGACCCTGAAGCTTTCTTT	CASSLRPGTGDPEAFF
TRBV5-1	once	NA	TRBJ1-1	TGCGCCAGCAGCTTGGCCATCGGGCACACTGAAGCTTTCTTT	CASSLAIGHTEAFF
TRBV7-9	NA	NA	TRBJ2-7	TGTGCCAGCAGCTCATATACTAGCTTCTCCGAGCAGTACTTC	CASSSYTSFSEQYF
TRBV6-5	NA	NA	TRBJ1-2	TGTGCCAGCAGTTACGCCCCGGGGCTGGCTGGCTACACCTTC	CASSYAPGLAGYTF
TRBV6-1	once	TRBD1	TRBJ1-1	TGTGCCAGCAGTGAAAGGGACAGGGGGGACACTGAAGCTTTCTTT	CASSERDRGDTEAFF
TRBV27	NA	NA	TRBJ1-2	TGTGCCAGCACCCTAAGGGCGGGGTATGGCTACACCTTC	CASTLRAGYGYTF
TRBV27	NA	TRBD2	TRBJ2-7	TGTGCCAGCAGCTACCGGGGAGGGTACTACGAGCAGTACTTC	CASSYRGGYYEQYF
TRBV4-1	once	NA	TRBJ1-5	TGCGCCAGCAGCCAAGAGTGGGTAACTCCTGAGCCCCAGCATTTT	CASSQEWVTPEPQHF
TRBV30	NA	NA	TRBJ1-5	TGTGTCTGGGGGAGACAGGCCCCTCAGCCCCAGCATTTT	CVWGRQAPQPQHF
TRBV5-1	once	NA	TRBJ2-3	TGCGCCAGCAGCTTGGTCTCTGGGGATACGCAGTATTTT	CASSLVSGDTQYF
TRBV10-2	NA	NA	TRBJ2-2	TGCGCCAGCGAATTCTTACCTAACAGGGATACCGGGGAGCTGTTTTTT	CASEFLPNRDTGELFF
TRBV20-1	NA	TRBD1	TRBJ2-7	TGCAGTGCGAAGACAGGGAACGAGCAGTACTTC	CSAKTGNEQYF
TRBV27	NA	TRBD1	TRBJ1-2	TGTGCCAGCAGGGACAGGGGATATGGCTACACCTTC	CASRDRGYGYTF
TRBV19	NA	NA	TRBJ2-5	TGTGCCAGTAGTATAAACTGGGGGGATGAGACCCAGTACTTC	CASSINWGDETQYF
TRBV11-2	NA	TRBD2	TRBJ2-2	TGTGCCAGCAGCCCCTATCATCCGGAGCGGGAAAACACCGGGGAGCTGTTTTTT	CASSPYHPERENTGELFF
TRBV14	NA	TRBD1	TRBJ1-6	TGTGCCAGCAGCCAAAGACAGGGGGCAAGTTCACCCCTCCACTTT	CASSQRQGASSPLHF
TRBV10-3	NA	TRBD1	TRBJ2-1	TGTGCCATCAGTCCACCCGGGACAGGGGAAAATGAGCAGTTCTTC	CAISPPGTGENEQFF
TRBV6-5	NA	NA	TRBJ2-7	TGTGCCAGCAGTCAGTCCAGGGACGAGCAGTACTTC	CASSQSRDEQYF
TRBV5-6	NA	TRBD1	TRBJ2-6	TGTGCCAGCAGCTTCGGGACAGGGCTGGAGGGCCTGACTTTC	CASSFGTGLEGLTF
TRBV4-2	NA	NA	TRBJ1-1	TGTGCCAGCAGCCAAGATTTAGTGGTCAAGGAAGCTTTCTTT	CASSQDLVVKEAFF
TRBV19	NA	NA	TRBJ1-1	TGTGCCAGTAGTCCGGGGGGTCCGAACACTGAAGCTTTCTTT	CASSPGGPNTEAFF
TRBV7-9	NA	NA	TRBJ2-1	TGTGCCAGCAGCTTCGTTCCAGATGAGCAGTTCTTC	CASSFVPDEQFF
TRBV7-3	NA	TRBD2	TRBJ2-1	TGTGCCAGCAGCATGGAGCGGGGATACAATGAGCAGTTCTTC	CASSMERGYNEQFF
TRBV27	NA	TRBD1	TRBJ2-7	TGTGCCAGCAGCCCCCGGGACAGGGGATTGGACGAGCAGTACTTC	CASSPRDRGLDEQYF
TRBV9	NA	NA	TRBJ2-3	TGTGCCAGCAGCCTCGGGACAGATACGCAGTATTTT	CASSLGTDTQYF
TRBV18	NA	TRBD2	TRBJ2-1	TGTGCCAGCTCACCCTCAGCGGGAGGGGCCTACAATGAGCAGTTCTTC	CASSPSAGGAYNEQFF
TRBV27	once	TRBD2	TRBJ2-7	TGTGCCAGCAGCACGCTAGCGGGGGGGTTCTTCTACGAGCAGTACTTC	CASSTLAGGFFYEQYF
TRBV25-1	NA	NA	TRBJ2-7	TGTGCCAGCAGTGACGGGGCGCGGGAGCAGTACTTC	CASSDGAREQYF
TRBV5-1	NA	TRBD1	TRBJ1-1	TGCGCCAGCAGCTGGACCGGGACAGGGTTGACTGAAGCTTTCTTT	CASSWTGTGLTEAFF
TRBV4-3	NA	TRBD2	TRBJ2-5	TGCGCCAGCAGCCAGGGGCGGGGGGGGTACCAAGAGACCCAGTACTTC	CASSQGRGGYQETQYF
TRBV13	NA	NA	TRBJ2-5	TGTGCCAGCAGCTTACAGGGGTACCAAGAGACCCAGTACTTC	CASSLQGYQETQYF
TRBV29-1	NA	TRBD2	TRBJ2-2	TGCAGCGTTGAAATCCAGCGGGAGAACACCGGGGAGCTGTTTTTT	CSVEIQRENTGELFF
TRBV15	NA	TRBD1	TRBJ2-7	TGTGCCACCAGCAGAGGGACAGGGTACTACGAGCAGTACTTC	CATSRGTGYYEQYF
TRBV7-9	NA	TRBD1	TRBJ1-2	TGTGCCAGCAGCTCATCCACAGGGGTTAACTATGGCTACACCTTC	CASSSSTGVNYGYTF
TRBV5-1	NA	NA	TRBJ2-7	TGCGCCAGCAGCGGCGCCGGGGGACACAGGGATCACGAGCAGTACTTC	CASSGAGGHRDHEQYF
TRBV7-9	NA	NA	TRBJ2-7	TGTGCCAGCAGCTCGCGGGACAACGCCTACGAGCAGTACTTC	CASSSRDNAYEQYF
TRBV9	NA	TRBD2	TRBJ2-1	TGTGCCAGCAGCGTAGCTACTAGCGTAATCTCCTACAATGAGCAGTTCTTC	CASSVATSVISYNEQFF
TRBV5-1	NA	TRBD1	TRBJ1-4	TGCGCCAGCAGCTTTGGACAGGAAAATGAAAAACTGTTTTTT	CASSFGQENEKLFF
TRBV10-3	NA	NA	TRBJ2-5	TGTGCCATCAGTGAAGATCCTCAGGGTTCGGCCCAGTACTTC	CAISEDPQGSAQYF
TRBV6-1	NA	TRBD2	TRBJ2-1	TGTGCCAGCAGTGAAGTGGGGACTAGTGAGCTGGATGAGCAGTTCTTC	CASSEVGTSELDEQFF